This T cell receptor (beta chain) was identified in a study of cytomegalovirus exposure and HLA in healthy donors. General study findings and limits: CMV serostatus was the only recorded immune exposure for donors.

In germline, CDR1 is MGHRA, CDR2 YSYEKL. CDR3 length: 14 residues. The PCR had 60 Vbeta and 13 Jbeta primers. TCRdb's table, derived via immunoSEQ multiplex PCR, lists solely in-frame clones and lacks some. The repertoire includes approximately 190,000 clones, over 65% of them detected once, and 3.4% sits in the top ten. Concerning this clone itself: The antigen is unknown. A read error may account for a junction end that differs from germline.

This receptor was taken from a man aged 35 to 55 in good health and CMV-seropositive. The chain has TRBV4-1 and TRBJ2-7; the D gene is possibly TRBD2 (6 bases). The sequenced sample was PBMCs. The CDR3 DNA follows: TGTGCCAGCAGCCAAGCAGACCGGGGGTACGAGCAGTACTTC. Amino acids: CASSQADRGYEQYF.